This entry lists 2 T cell receptor beta chains sequenced from one sample in a study of monozygotic twins with inflammatory bowel disease. TCRdb re-called the 5' RACE reads; one entry per CDR3 protein, DNA not given. The specimen's table records just over 300,000 distinct CDR3 sequences. The specimen sequenced was blood. All receptors derive from a human donor with ulcerative colitis or Crohn's disease, or a healthy co-twin of an affected twin (not recorded which).

The gene calls are TRBV12-3 or TRBV12-4 and TRBJ2-1. This CDR3 is 15 amino acids long. The CDR3: CASTSGGGSYNEQFF.

V gene TRBV7-9 combines with J gene TRBJ1-2. The V gene's germline CDR1 is SEHNR and CDR2 FQNEAQ (reference sequence). The length of the CDR3 is 14 residues. The CDR3: CASSPVGILYGYTF.